The rows below give T cell receptor beta chains drawn from one sample of a study of blood T cell dynamics during melanoma immunotherapy. Profiling relied on immunoSEQ multiplex PCR, and the TCRdb table lists in-frame clones only, not all of them. Of around 10,000 clones listed, 80% were seen once; the top ten hold more than 20%. The source was blood, collected from a patient treated with checkpoint blockade. All receptors come from a human donor with melanoma. Both conserved end residues are part of each CDR3. The D gene is left open where the match is weak. For some rows the clone size is stated as once, few or many, or as a class when expanded; others skip it.

size,V,J,D,DNA,CDR3
NA,TRBV9,TRBJ2-3,TRBD2,TGTGCCAGCAGCGTACGGACTAGCGCCCATGGAGAAGATACGCAGTATTTT,CASSVRTSAHGEDTQYF
NA,TRBV10-3,TRBJ1-5,NA,TGTGCCATCAGTAGGGACAGCAATCAGCCCCAGCATTTT,CAISRDSNQPQHF
NA,TRBV2,TRBJ1-4,NA,TGTGCCAGCAGTGACCCGGGAGCAACTAATGAAAAACTGTTTTTT,CASSDPGATNEKLFF
NA,TRBV2,TRBJ1-5,NA,TGTGCCAGCAGTGTCGAGAGGGCGTCAAATCAGCCCCAGCATTTT,CASSVERASNQPQHF
NA,TRBV27,TRBJ2-7,NA,TGTGCCAGCAGTTTATCCCCCGGGTCCTACGAGCAGTACTTC,CASSLSPGSYEQYF
NA,TRBV14,TRBJ2-3,TRBD1,TGTGCCAGCAGCCAAACTCGAGGACAGGGCACAGATACGCAGTATTTT,CASSQTRGQGTDTQYF
NA,TRBV18,TRBJ1-6,NA,TGTGCCAGCTCACCACGGGCAGGGTTGGAATCACCCCTCCACTTT,CASSPRAGLESPLHF
NA,TRBV28,TRBJ2-3,NA,TGTGCCAGCAGTTTACCGGGGATCCCAGATACGCAGTATTTT,CASSLPGIPDTQYF
NA,TRBV7-6,TRBJ1-1,NA,TGTGCCAGCAGCTGGAGGGGGAACACTGAAGCTTTCTTT,CASSWRGNTEAFF
NA,TRBV7-6,TRBJ1-1,NA,TGTGCCAGCAGCTTAGAAGGGTACCGTAACACTGAAGCTTTCTTT,CASSLEGYRNTEAFF
NA,TRBV7-2,TRBJ1-5,NA,TGTGCCAGCAGCTTAGAGGGCAGGGTCAATCAGCCCCAGCATTTT,CASSLEGRVNQPQHF
NA,TRBV7-9,TRBJ1-6,NA,TGTGCCAGCAGCTTACGGGGCGACTATAATTCACCCCTCCACTTT,CASSLRGDYNSPLHF
NA,TRBV9,TRBJ1-2,TRBD1,TGTGCCAGCAGCGTCGGCCAGGGGGCTAACTATGGCTACACCTTC,CASSVGQGANYGYTF
once,TRBV5-4,TRBJ1-3,NA,TGTGCCAGCAGCCCTCTCCCCTCTGGAAACACCATATATTTT,CASSPLPSGNTIYF
NA,TRBV6-1,TRBJ1-3,NA,TGTGCCAGCAGTGAAGCGGGGTCTCCCGCGGGAAACACCATATATTTT,CASSEAGSPAGNTIYF
few,TRBV15,TRBJ1-1,NA,TGTGCCACCCGACCGGGGTTCGGGAACACTGAAGCTTTCTTT,CATRPGFGNTEAFF
NA,TRBV7-9,TRBJ2-2,TRBD1,TGTGCCAGCAGCTCCGGGACAGGGGGCCGAACCGGGGAGCTGTTTTTT,CASSSGTGGRTGELFF
NA,TRBV10-3,TRBJ2-5,NA,TGTGCCATCAGTGCAGGGCTGGAGACCCAGTACTTC,CAISAGLETQYF
NA,TRBV5-1,TRBJ1-2,TRBD1,TGCGCCAGCAGCATACTCTCCGGGACAGACTATGGCTACACCTTC,CASSILSGTDYGYTF
NA,TRBV7-2,TRBJ1-5,TRBD1,TGTGCCAGCAGCTTGGGACAGGGGGTGGGTCAGCCCCAGCATTTT,CASSLGQGVGQPQHF
few,TRBV6-5,TRBJ1-2,NA,TGTGCCAGCAGTTACTCGGTCCGGGGGGACTACACCTTC,CASSYSVRGDYTF
few,TRBV10-2,TRBJ1-5,NA,TGCGCCAGCAGTGAGTGGAGGGGAGGTCAGCCCCAGCATTTT,CASSEWRGGQPQHF
NA,TRBV7-6,TRBJ1-5,NA,TGTGCCAGCAGCGCCGGGACGCTAGATCAGCCCCAGCATTTT,CASSAGTLDQPQHF
NA,TRBV4-1,TRBJ2-5,TRBD2,TGCGCCAGCAGCCAAGACCGGACTAGCGGGGGAGAGACCCAGTACTTC,CASSQDRTSGGETQYF
NA,TRBV5-1,TRBJ2-1,TRBD2,TGCGCCAGCGGGATGTGGCGGGGGGGCCTCAATGAGCAGTTCTTC,CASGMWRGGLNEQFF
NA,TRBV28,TRBJ1-2,NA,TGTGCCAGCAGTTTCGTTCGGTACGGCTACACCTTC,CASSFVRYGYTF
few,TRBV19,TRBJ1-3,TRBD1,TGTGCCAGTAGTACAGCGGGGACAGGGCGAAACACCATATATTTT,CASSTAGTGRNTIYF
few,TRBV4-1,TRBJ1-1,NA,TGCGCCAGCAGCCAAGAATGGCAGGGGATGAACACTGAAGCTTTCTTT,CASSQEWQGMNTEAFF
NA,TRBV5-6,TRBJ2-7,TRBD1,TGTGCCAGCAGCTTGTACAGGGGACACGAGCAGTACTTC,CASSLYRGHEQYF
NA,TRBV7-9,TRBJ2-3,NA,TGTGCCAGCAGCTCATCAAGGGGGGAGAGGTCCCCCACAGATACGCAGTATTTT,CASSSSRGERSPTDTQYF
NA,TRBV4-1,TRBJ2-5,TRBD2,TGCGCCAGCAGCCGGCCTAGCGGGGGGCCCCAAGAGACCCAGTACTTC,CASSRPSGGPQETQYF
once,TRBV2,TRBJ2-3,NA,TGTGCCAGCAGTGAAAGTCGGCTAGAAGCAGATACGCAGTATTTT,CASSESRLEADTQYF
NA,TRBV7-2,TRBJ2-3,NA,TGTGCCAGCAGCTTAAAAGTTTCTAGCACAGATACGCAGTATTTT,CASSLKVSSTDTQYF
NA,TRBV18,TRBJ2-2,NA,TGTGCCAGCTCACCAGGCCAGGGGGGAACCGGGGAGCTGTTTTTT,CASSPGQGGTGELFF
NA,TRBV18,TRBJ2-6,TRBD1,TGTGCCAGCTCACAACCAGGGGGTGGGGCCAACGTCCTGACTTTC,CASSQPGGGANVLTF
once,TRBV2,TRBJ2-3,TRBD2,TGTGCCAGCAGGAAACCTATAGCGGGGGGCTTCACAGATACGCAGTATTTT,CASRKPIAGGFTDTQYF
NA,TRBV4-1,TRBJ2-7,NA,TGCGCCAGCAGCCAAGATCTCCGGGGCTACGAGCAGTACTTC,CASSQDLRGYEQYF
few,TRBV10-1,TRBJ2-7,TRBD2,TGCGCCAGCAGTCGGAGCGGGAGCATCGACGAGCAGTACTTC,CASSRSGSIDEQYF
NA,TRBV7-3,TRBJ1-1,TRBD1,TGTGCCAGCAGCTTACAGGGGGGCACTGAAGCTTTCTTT,CASSLQGGTEAFF
NA,TRBV7-6,TRBJ2-6,NA,TGTGCCAGCAGCCCGACGGTTTGGTTGGGGGCCAACGTCCTGACTTTC,CASSPTVWLGANVLTF